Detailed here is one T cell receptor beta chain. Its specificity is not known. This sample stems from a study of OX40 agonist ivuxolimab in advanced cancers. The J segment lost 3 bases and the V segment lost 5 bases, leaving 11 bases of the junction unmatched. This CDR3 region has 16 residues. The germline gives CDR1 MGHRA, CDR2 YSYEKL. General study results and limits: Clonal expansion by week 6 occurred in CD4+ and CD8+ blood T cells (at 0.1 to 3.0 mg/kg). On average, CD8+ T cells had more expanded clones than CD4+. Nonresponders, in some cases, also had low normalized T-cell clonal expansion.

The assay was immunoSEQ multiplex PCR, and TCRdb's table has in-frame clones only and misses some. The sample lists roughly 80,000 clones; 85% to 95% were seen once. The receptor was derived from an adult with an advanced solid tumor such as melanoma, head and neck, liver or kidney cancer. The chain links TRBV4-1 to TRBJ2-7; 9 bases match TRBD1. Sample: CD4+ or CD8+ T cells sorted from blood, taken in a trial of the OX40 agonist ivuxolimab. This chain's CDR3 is CASSWGQGGSNYEQYF. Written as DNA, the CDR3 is TGCGCCAGCAGCTGGGGACAGGGCGGGAGTAACTACGAGCAGTACTTC.